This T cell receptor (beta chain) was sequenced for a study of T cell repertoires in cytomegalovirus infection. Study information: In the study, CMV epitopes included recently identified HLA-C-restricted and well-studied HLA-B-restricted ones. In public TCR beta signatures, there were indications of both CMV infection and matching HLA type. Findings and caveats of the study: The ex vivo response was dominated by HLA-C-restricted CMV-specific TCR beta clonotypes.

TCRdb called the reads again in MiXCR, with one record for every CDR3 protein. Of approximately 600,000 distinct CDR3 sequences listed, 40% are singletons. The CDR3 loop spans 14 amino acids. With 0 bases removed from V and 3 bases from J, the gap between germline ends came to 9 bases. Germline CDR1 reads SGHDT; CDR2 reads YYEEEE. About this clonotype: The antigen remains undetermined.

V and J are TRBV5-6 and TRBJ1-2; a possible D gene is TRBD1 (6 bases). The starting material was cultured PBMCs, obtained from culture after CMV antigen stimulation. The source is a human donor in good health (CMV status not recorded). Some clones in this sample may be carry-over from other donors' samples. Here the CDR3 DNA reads TGTGCCAGCAGCTTGGGACAGGTATACTATGGCTACACCTTC. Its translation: CASSLGQVYYGYTF.